A selection of T cell receptor beta chains follows, all from one sample in a study of T-cell memory formation after mild COVID-19. In TCRdb, the 5' RACE reads were re-called with MiXCR into one record per CDR3 protein. The top ten hold around 8.1% of the sample, which has approximately 560,000 distinct CDR3 sequences, 17% seen once. The sequenced sample was PBMCs or a T cell subset sorted from them (not recorded which). The receptors come from an adult woman who had mild COVID-19 (a few samples of this study predate the infection). Cell type and time point are not known. Each CDR3 is given with its conserved first and last residue. D genes are given only for firm matches. A clone size is listed for some rows: how often the clone was seen (once, few, many), or a class if it is expanded.

TRBJ1-2 | TRBV29-1 | NA | few | TGCAGCGTTGGGGTCGGGGAGGGCTACACCTTC | CSVGVGEGYTF
TRBJ2-5 | TRBV20-1 | NA | NA | TGCAGTGCTTCGTTGACCCTTCGGGAGACCCAGTACTTC | CSASLTLRETQYF
TRBJ2-1 | TRBV20-1 | NA | NA | TGCAGTGCTAGGCACGACGGAACGGGATCTCCAGTCTCGAATGAGCAGTTCTTC | CSARHDGTGSPVSNEQFF
TRBJ1-2 | TRBV6-2/TRBV6-3 | NA | NA | TGTGCCAGCAGTTACCGGCCAGGTATACGCTATGGCTACACCTTC | CASSYRPGIRYGYTF
TRBJ2-3 | TRBV18 | TRBD2 | NA | TGTGCCAGCTCACCGGCTTCAGGACTAGCGGGAGATTTAGATACGCAGTATTTT | CASSPASGLAGDLDTQYF
TRBJ1-2 | TRBV14 | NA | NA | TGTGCCAGCAGCGGAGTCGGGAGGAACTACTATGGCTACACCTTC | CASSGVGRNYYGYTF
TRBJ1-1 | TRBV7-6 | TRBD1 | NA | TGTGCCAGCAGCCTAAGTCAGGGGGCGCGAACTGAAGCTTTCTTT | CASSLSQGARTEAFF
TRBJ2-2 | TRBV14 | NA | NA | TGTGCCAGCAGCCATAAAACGGAGCCGGCGAACACCGGGGAGCTGTTTTTT | CASSHKTEPANTGELFF
TRBJ2-7 | TRBV6-5 | TRBD2 | NA | TGTGCCAGTACCTCCCCCCGGGGGGGGGTAGGTTTATCTGCGAAGCAGTACTTC | CASTSPRGGVGLSAKQYF
TRBJ2-2 | TRBV5-1 | NA | few | TGCGCCAGCAGCTTGGACTTCCGTGGTCTGGAGCTGTTTTTT | CASSLDFRGLELFF
TRBJ2-1 | TRBV4-1 | TRBD2 | few | TGCGCCAGCAGCTTTGAGCGGGGGGGGCTCTCCTACAATGAGCAGTTCTTC | CASSFERGGLSYNEQFF
TRBJ2-1 | TRBV6-6 | NA | NA | TGTGCCAGCATTCCGGACAGCTCCTACAATGAGCAGTTCTTC | CASIPDSSYNEQFF
TRBJ1-6 | TRBV5-1 | TRBD1 | many | TGCGCCAGCCGGGACAGGGTTAATTCACCCCTCCACTTT | CASRDRVNSPLHF
TRBJ1-2 | TRBV10-3 | TRBD1 | NA | TGTGCCATCGGACGGGGACAGGGTACAAGCTACACCTTC | CAIGRGQGTSYTF
TRBJ2-3 | TRBV12-3/TRBV12-4 | NA | NA | TGTGCCAGCGTCGACAGAAACACAGATACGCAGTATTTT | CASVDRNTDTQYF
TRBJ1-1 | TRBV6-2/TRBV6-3 | NA | few | TGTGCCAGCAGACAGGCCGGGAACACTGAAGCTTTCTTT | CASRQAGNTEAFF
TRBJ1-1 | TRBV30 | NA | NA | TGTGCCTGGAGAGGTGGGGCGCACACTGAAGCTTTCTTT | CAWRGGAHTEAFF
TRBJ2-7 | TRBV14 | NA | NA | TGTGCCAGCAGCCAAGCACTAGCCTCCTACGAGCAGTACTTC | CASSQALASYEQYF
TRBJ1-5 | TRBV12-3/TRBV12-4 | NA | few | TGTGCCACCAGAGAAGGGGCGCTGGAGGGTCAGCCCCAGCATTTT | CATREGALEGQPQHF
TRBJ2-7 | TRBV5-6 | NA | NA | TGTGCCAGCAGCTTTCGAGAGAGGTCCACCTACGAGCAGTACTTC | CASSFRERSTYEQYF
TRBJ1-1 | TRBV7-9 | NA | few | TGTGCCAGCAGCTTAACCGGGGCTGAAGCTTTCTTT | CASSLTGAEAFF
TRBJ2-5 | TRBV7-2 | NA | few | TGTGCCAGCAGCTTAGGAGGGATCGGTGAGACCCAGTACTTC | CASSLGGIGETQYF
TRBJ1-5 | TRBV27 | NA | few | TGTGCCAGCAGTTTATCGGCTGAGGGTCGGGAACAGCCCCAGCATTTT | CASSLSAEGREQPQHF
TRBJ2-2 | TRBV15 | NA | few | TGTGCCACCAGCAGAGAGGCAGGTTTGGGCACCGGGGAGCTGTTTTTT | CATSREAGLGTGELFF
TRBJ2-3 | TRBV24-1 | NA | NA | TGTGCCACCCGCTCCAACACAGATACGCAGTATTTT | CATRSNTDTQYF
TRBJ2-5 | TRBV19 | NA | few | TGTGCCAGTAGTGACACCTATACGGAGACCCAGTACTTC | CASSDTYTETQYF
TRBJ2-1 | TRBV12-3/TRBV12-4 | NA | NA | TGTGCCAGCAGTTTAGCGCAATCTAGGGATAAACCTAACAATGAGCAGTTCTTC | CASSLAQSRDKPNNEQFF
TRBJ2-3 | TRBV7-6 | NA | few | TGTGCCAGCAGCTTAGATACAGAAGATACGCAGTATTTT | CASSLDTEDTQYF
TRBJ2-1 | TRBV30 | NA | NA | TGTGCCTGGAGTAAAGGGAGTGTGAGCTCCTACAATGAGCAGTTCTTC | CAWSKGSVSSYNEQFF
TRBJ2-1 | TRBV4-3 | TRBD2 | NA | TGCGCCAGCAGCCAAGAGGGACTAGCGAGCAATGAGCAGTTCTTC | CASSQEGLASNEQFF
TRBJ1-5 | TRBV20-1 | TRBD1 | many | TGCAGTGCTAGAGATAACAGGGGATTCAATCAGCCCCAGCATTTT | CSARDNRGFNQPQHF
TRBJ2-4 | TRBV10-3 | NA | few | TGTGCCATCAGTGACCCCCTAGCCAAAAACATTCAGTACTTC | CAISDPLAKNIQYF
TRBJ1-2 | TRBV7-8 | TRBD1 | few | TGTGCCAGCAGCTTAGACAGGGGAAAATATGGCTACACCTTC | CASSLDRGKYGYTF
TRBJ2-3 | TRBV29-1 | NA | few | TGCAGCGTTGCCAGGGTACAGGGCGCAGATACGCAGTATTTT | CSVARVQGADTQYF
TRBJ2-3 | TRBV7-2 | TRBD2 | NA | TGTGCCAGCAGCTTATCATACCCTAGCGGGGGGGGAGATACGCAGTATTTT | CASSLSYPSGGGDTQYF
TRBJ2-2 | TRBV12-3/TRBV12-4 | TRBD1 | NA | TGTGCCAGCAGTTTGTGGGACAGGGCCGCCGGGGAGCTGTTTTTT | CASSLWDRAAGELFF
TRBJ1-2 | TRBV7-3 | NA | few | TGTGCCAGCAGCATCGCGAGGGACGGCGGCTACACCTTC | CASSIARDGGYTF
TRBJ2-5 | TRBV24-1 | NA | few | TGTGCCACCGCCCGGGGAGCAGGACTCCCGAAAGAGACCCAGTACTTC | CATARGAGLPKETQYF
TRBJ2-7 | TRBV29-1 | NA | few | TGCAGCGCGCGGGACACCCTCTCCTACGAGCAGTACTTC | CSARDTLSYEQYF
TRBJ1-1 | TRBV5-1 | NA | NA | TGCGCCAGCAGCCCCCGATTGAATTATCAAGCTTTCTTT | CASSPRLNYQAFF
TRBJ1-1 | TRBV7-9 | NA | NA | TGTGCCAGCAGCTACCGGGGGGCTAGGGATGTTGAAGCTTTCTTT | CASSYRGARDVEAFF
TRBJ2-7 | TRBV7-9 | NA | NA | TGTGCCAGCAGCTTTTCTAGTGCCGAGCAGTACTTC | CASSFSSAEQYF
TRBJ2-1 | TRBV9 | TRBD2 | NA | TGTGCCAGCAGCGCCCCAGGGACTATGCCCTCCAATGAGCAGTTCTTC | CASSAPGTMPSNEQFF
TRBJ2-2 | TRBV11-2 | TRBD2 | few | TGTGCCAGCAGCACGACTAGCGGGAACACCGGGGAGCTGTTTTTT | CASSTTSGNTGELFF
TRBJ2-2 | TRBV7-2 | TRBD2 | NA | TGTGCCAGCAGCTTAGTTGGGACTAGCGTGAGAGGCGGGGAGCTGTTTTTT | CASSLVGTSVRGGELFF
TRBJ2-1 | TRBV7-2 | TRBD2 | NA | TGTGCCAGCAGCACCGCGGCGGGAGGGGGTCACAATGAGCAGTTCTTC | CASSTAAGGGHNEQFF
TRBJ2-3 | TRBV7-9 | TRBD1 | few | TGTGCCAGCAGCTCACCCCGGGACAGGGCGGCAGATACGCAGTATTTT | CASSSPRDRAADTQYF
TRBJ1-5 | TRBV21-1 | NA | NA | TGTGCCAGCAGCAAAGGGGTGGTAGTCGGCAATCAGCCCCAGCATTTT | CASSKGVVVGNQPQHF
TRBJ2-1 | TRBV7-8 | NA | few | TGTGCCAGCAGCTTAGTTTACGGGCGACTAGTGGGGGACAATGAGCAGTTCTTC | CASSLVYGRLVGDNEQFF